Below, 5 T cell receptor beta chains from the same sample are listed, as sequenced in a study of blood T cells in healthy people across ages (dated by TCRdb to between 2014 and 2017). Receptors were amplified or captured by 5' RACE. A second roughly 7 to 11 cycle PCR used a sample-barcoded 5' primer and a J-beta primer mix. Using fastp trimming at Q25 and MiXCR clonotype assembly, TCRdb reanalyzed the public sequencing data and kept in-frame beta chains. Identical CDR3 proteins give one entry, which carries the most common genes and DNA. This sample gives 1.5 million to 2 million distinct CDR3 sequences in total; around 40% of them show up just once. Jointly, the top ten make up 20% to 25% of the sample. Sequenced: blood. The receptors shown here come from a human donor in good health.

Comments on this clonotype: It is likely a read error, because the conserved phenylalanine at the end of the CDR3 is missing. The CDR3 reads CSATRRRGVVGYTL. Here the CDR3 DNA reads TGCAGTGCCACACGCCGGAGGGGGGTCGTGGGCTACACCTTG. The genes are TRBV20-1 and TRBJ1-2; D possibly corresponds to TRBD1 (6 bases). V lost 6 bases and J 8 bases, leaving 22 bases between the germline ends. The germline CDR1 and CDR2 sequences are DFQATT and SNEGSKA (reference sequence). The CDR3 has 14 residues.

In DNA, the CDR3 is TGCAGCGTCGCTGGGGGCCGAGCCGGGAGCTACACCTTC. This codes for CSVAGGRAGSYTF. The chain combines TRBV29-1 with TRBJ1-2; possibly TRBD1 for D (6 bases). With 6 bases removed from V and 9 bases from J, the gap between germline ends came to 20 bases. The CDR3 extends over 13 amino acids. Germline assignment: CDR1 SQVTM and CDR2 ANQGSEA. Filled out from reference TRBV29-1 and TRBJ1-2, the complete variable domain reads SAVISQKPSRDICQRGTSLTIQCQVDSQVTMMFWYRQQPGQSLTLIATANQGSEATYESGFVIDKFPISRPNLTFSTLTVSNMSPEDSSIYLCSVAGGRAGSYTFGSGTRLTVV.

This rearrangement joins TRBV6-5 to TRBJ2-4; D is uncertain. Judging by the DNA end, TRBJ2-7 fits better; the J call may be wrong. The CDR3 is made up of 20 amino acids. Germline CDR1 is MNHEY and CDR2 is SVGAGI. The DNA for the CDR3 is TGTGCCAGCAGTTACTCGTTCAGGTCTAGAACTAAATTGATAACCTACGAGCAGTACTTC. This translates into CASSYSFRSRTKLITYEQYF.

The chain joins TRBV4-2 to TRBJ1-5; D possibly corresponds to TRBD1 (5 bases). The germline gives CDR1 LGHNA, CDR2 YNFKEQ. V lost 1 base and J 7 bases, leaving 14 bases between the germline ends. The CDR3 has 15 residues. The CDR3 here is CASSQGVQGSQPQHF. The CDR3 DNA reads TGTGCCAGCAGCCAAGGGGTCCAGGGAAGCCAGCCCCAGCATTTT.

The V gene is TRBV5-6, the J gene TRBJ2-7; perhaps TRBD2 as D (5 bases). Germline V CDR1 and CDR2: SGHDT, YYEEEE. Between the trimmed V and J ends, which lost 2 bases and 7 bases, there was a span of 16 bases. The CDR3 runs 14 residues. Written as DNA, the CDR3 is TGTGCCAGCAGCTTCACCTCCTCCCCGGGAGAGCAGTACTTC. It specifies CASSFTSSPGEQYF.